These 18 T cell receptor beta chains share one sample of origin, sequenced in a study of blood T cell repertoires in COVID-19. The repertoire was sequenced with immunoSEQ multiplex PCR; TCRdb's copy has only in-frame clones and lacks some. Of roughly 200,000 clones in the sample, 70% to 90% were seen once. Specimen: peripheral blood. The receptors originated from a man in his sixties with acute or convalescent COVID-19.

The rearrangement links TRBV2 to TRBJ2-7; 7 nucleotides align to TRBD1. V trimming: 8 bases; J trimming: 0 bases; junction bases outside the gene matches: 7. The length of the CDR3 is 14 residues. CDR1 SNHLY and CDR2 FYNNEI come from the germline V gene. CDR3 region: CASVDRLSSYEQYF. The CDR3 nucleotides are TGTGCCAGCGTGGACAGGCTGAGCTCCTACGAGCAGTACTTC.

The V and J genes are TRBV27 and TRBJ2-3; 10 bases line up with TRBD1. Germline V gives CDR1 MNHEY, CDR2 SMNVEV (reference sequence). CDR3 length: 18 amino acids. V lost 1 base to trimming and J lost 2 bases; unmatched junction nucleotides: 9. CDR3 loop: CASSLFLGQGVITDTQYF. As DNA, the CDR3 is TGTGCCAGCAGTTTATTCCTTGGACAGGGGGTCATCACAGATACGCAGTATTTT.

The V gene is TRBV7-2, the J gene TRBJ1-2; D is possibly TRBD1 (5 bases). Germline V gene lookup returns CDR1 SGHTA and CDR2 FQGNSA. V lost 1 base to trimming and J lost 1 base, with 10 bases between them. CDR3 length equals 15 residues. The CDR3 DNA is TGTGCCAGCAGCTTAGGGGGGGGACTTAACTATGGCTACACCTTC. Translating it yields CASSLGGGLNYGYTF.

This clone came up a few times. This chain links TRBV4-3 with TRBJ2-5; 9 positions agree with TRBD2. There are 15 residues in the CDR3. V was clipped by 4 bases and J by 6 bases; unmatched bases: 9. Germline values: CDR1 LGHNA, CDR2 YSLEER. The CDR3 region has the DNA TGCGCCAGCAGCCTCTCTGGGGGACTAGCCCAGACCCAGTACTTC. It encodes CASSLSGGLAQTQYF.

The rearrangement links TRBV12-3 or TRBV12-4 to TRBJ1-1, with D perhaps matching TRBD1 (5 bases). The germline V and J ends were trimmed by 8 bases and 7 bases, with 17 bases remaining between them. The length of the CDR3 is 13 residues. In DNA, the CDR3 is TGTGCCAGCCGGTTGCGGGGGAGGGATGAAGCTTTCTTT. This sequence encodes CASRLRGRDEAFF.

The chain's CDR3 is CASSRLTLAGGLYNEQFF. CDR3 DNA sequence: TGTGCCAGCAGCCGATTAACGTTAGCGGGGGGGCTGTACAATGAGCAGTTCTTC. This chain connects TRBV11-2 to TRBJ2-1; TRBD2 matches 11 bases. After removal of 5 bases from V and 4 bases from J, the junction contained 13 bases not matched to a gene. Germline CDR1 is SGHAT and CDR2 is FQNNGV. The CDR3 runs to 18 residues.

The rearrangement joins TRBV9 to TRBJ1-2; D is unresolved. CDR1 is SGDLS, CDR2 YYNGEE, per germline. The CDR3 is 14 residues long. V was shortened by 0 bases and J by 5 bases, with 11 bases between the two germline ends. CDR3: CASSVEEFGYGYTF. The CDR3, as DNA: TGTGCCAGCAGCGTAGAGGAATTCGGGTATGGCTACACCTTC.

About this clone: The same CDR3 is also encoded by other DNA sequences in this sample. This chain joins TRBV15 and TRBJ1-3, with TRBD1 matching over 11 bases. Germline CDR1 reads LNHNV; CDR2 reads YYDKDF (reference sequence). Trimming removed 5 bases from V and 7 bases from J; junction bases left unmatched: 4. The CDR3 consists of 14 residues. CDR3 sequence: CATSRDRGGNTIYF. CDR3 bases: TGTGCCACCAGCCGGGACAGGGGGGGCAACACCATATATTTT.

The V call is TRBV4-3, the J call TRBJ1-3, with 8 bases that match TRBD1. CDR3 length: 14 residues. The V segment lost 4 bases and the J segment 4 bases; nucleotides outside the gene matches: 3. Germline CDR1 LGHNA, CDR2 YSLEER. In DNA, the CDR3 is TGCGCCAGCAGCCCAAGGACAGGGGGAAACACCATATATTTT. This encodes CASSPRTGGNTIYF.

For the CDR3, the DNA is TGTGCCAGCAGTAGAATGGTGGGGCCCAGTCAGCCCCAGCATTTT. It specifies CASSRMVGPSQPQHF. This sequence joins TRBV2 and TRBJ1-5; D might be TRBD1 (5 bases). Trimming pared 5 bases from V and 6 bases from J, leaving 17 bases between. Germline V gives CDR1 SNHLY, CDR2 FYNNEI. The CDR3 covers 15 residues. The complete variable domain, with remaining parts taken from reference TRBV2 and TRBJ1-5, reads EPEVTQTPSHQVTQMGQEVILRCVPISNHLYFYWYRQILGQKVEFLVSFYNNEISEKSEIFDDQFSVERPDGSNFTLKIRSTKLEDSAMYFCASSRMVGPSQPQHFGDGTRLSIL.

The V call is TRBV4-3, the J call TRBJ1-2; D call uncertain. V was pared by 1 base and J by 3 bases, with 9 bases between. Germline assignment: CDR1 LGHNA and CDR2 YSLEER. The CDR3 runs 14 residues. CDR3 sequence: CASSQGAGDYGYTF. In DNA form, the CDR3 reads TGCGCCAGCAGCCAAGGGGCAGGTGACTATGGCTACACCTTC.

The chain couples TRBV28 to TRBJ1-2; 8 bases map to TRBD1. The V and J ends lost 6 bases and 4 bases, in that order; junction bases with no gene match: 4. Per germline, CDR1 MDHEN and CDR2 SYDVKM. This CDR3 is 13 amino acids long. In DNA form, the CDR3 reads TGTGCCAGCAGGGATACAGGGGGCTATGGCTACACCTTC. Translated, it gives CASRDTGGYGYTF.

The CDR3 protein is CSAGTSGGNEQFF. The CDR3 DNA reads TGCAGCGCCGGGACTAGCGGGGGCAATGAGCAGTTCTTC. The chain links TRBV29-1 to TRBJ2-1; the match to TRBD2 covers 14 bases. Losses at the gene ends were 7 bases for V and 6 bases for J; bases not matched to a gene: 2. This CDR3 comprises 13 residues. Germline V gives CDR1 SQVTM, CDR2 ANQGSEA.

The V call is TRBV2, the J call TRBJ1-2; the D gene is possibly TRBD1 (5 bases). CDR3 length: 15 amino acids. CDR1 and CDR2 (germline): SNHLY, FYNNEI. V was trimmed by 4 bases and J by 0 bases, leaving 12 bases between them. The DNA for the CDR3 is TGTGCCAGCAGTGCAGGCGGAGGGGCTAACTATGGCTACACCTTC. It yields the protein CASSAGGGANYGYTF.

The chain links TRBV18 to TRBJ2-7, with TRBD1 matching 9 bases. The CDR3 runs 14 residues. Germline lookup yields CDR1 KGHSH and CDR2 LQKENI. V was clipped by 4 bases and J by 2 bases; unmatched bases: 3. In nucleotides, the CDR3 is TGTGCCAGCTCACTGGGACAGGGTGCCTACGAGCAGTACTTC. It is translated as CASSLGQGAYEQYF.

The chain combines TRBV6-5 with TRBJ2-5; 8 bases are a match to TRBD2. V was pared by 7 bases and J by 9 bases, with 7 bases of the junction left unmatched. CDR3 length: 12 amino acids. From germline, CDR1 is MNHEY and CDR2 SVGAGI. This CDR3 is CASTTRGGAQYF. CDR3 coding DNA: TGTGCCAGCACCACCCGGGGGGGGGCCCAGTACTTC.

The gene calls are TRBV29-1 and TRBJ1-4; 7 positions match TRBD1. From germline, CDR1 is SQVTM and CDR2 ANQGSEA. This CDR3 is 15 amino acids long. V shed 5 bases and J 3 bases; nucleotides not matched to a gene: 9. In nucleotides, the CDR3 is TGCAGCGTTTCCCAGGCAGGGGGAGCTAATGAAAAACTGTTTTTT. Translated, it gives CSVSQAGGANEKLFF.

This sequence joins TRBV19 and TRBJ1-4; no definite D call. This CDR3 has 16 amino acids. The V gene's germline CDR1 is LNHDA and CDR2 SQIVND (reference sequence). Trimming shortened V by 5 bases and J by 0 bases, and 13 bases separated the two germline ends. The CDR3: CASSPEFKATNEKLFF. The CDR3 region has the DNA TGTGCCAGTAGTCCCGAGTTTAAAGCAACTAATGAAAAACTGTTTTTT.